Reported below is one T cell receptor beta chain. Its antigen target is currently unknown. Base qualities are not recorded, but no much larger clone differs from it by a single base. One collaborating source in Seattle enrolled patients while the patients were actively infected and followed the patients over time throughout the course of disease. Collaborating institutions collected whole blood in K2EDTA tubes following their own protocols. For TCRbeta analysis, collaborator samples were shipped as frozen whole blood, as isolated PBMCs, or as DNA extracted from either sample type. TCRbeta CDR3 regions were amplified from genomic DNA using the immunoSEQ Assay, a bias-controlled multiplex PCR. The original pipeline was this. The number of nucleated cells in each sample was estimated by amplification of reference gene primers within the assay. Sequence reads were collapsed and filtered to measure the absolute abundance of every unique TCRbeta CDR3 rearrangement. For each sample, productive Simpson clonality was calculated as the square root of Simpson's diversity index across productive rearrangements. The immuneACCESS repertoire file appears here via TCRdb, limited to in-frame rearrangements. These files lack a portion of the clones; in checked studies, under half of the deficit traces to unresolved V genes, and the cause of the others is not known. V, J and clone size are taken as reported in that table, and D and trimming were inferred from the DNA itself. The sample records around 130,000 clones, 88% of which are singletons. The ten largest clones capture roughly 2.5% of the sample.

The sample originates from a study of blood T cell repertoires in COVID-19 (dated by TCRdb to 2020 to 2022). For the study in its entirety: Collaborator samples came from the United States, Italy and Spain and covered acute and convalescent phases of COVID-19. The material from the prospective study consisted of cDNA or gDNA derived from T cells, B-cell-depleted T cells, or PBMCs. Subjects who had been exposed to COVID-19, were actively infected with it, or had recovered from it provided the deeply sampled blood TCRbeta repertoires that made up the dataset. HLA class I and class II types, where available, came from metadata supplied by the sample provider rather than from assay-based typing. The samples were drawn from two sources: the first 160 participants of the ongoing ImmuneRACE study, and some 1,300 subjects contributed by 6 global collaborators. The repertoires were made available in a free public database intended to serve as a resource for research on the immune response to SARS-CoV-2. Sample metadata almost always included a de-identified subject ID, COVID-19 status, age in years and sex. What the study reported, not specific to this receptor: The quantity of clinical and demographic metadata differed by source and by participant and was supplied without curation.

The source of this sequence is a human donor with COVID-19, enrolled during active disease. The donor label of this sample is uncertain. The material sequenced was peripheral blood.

This receptor carries the CDR3 CASSLVADAGGYTF. The DNA is as follows: TGCGCCAGCAGCTTGGTGGCGGACGCGGGTGGCTACACCTTC. The chain uses TRBV5-1 and TRBJ1-2, with the D gene too uncertain to name. V gives up 0 bases and J gives up 7 bases, and the segment between their germline ends measures 13 bases. From the cysteine up to the phenylalanine, the CDR3 has a length of 14 residues. Left in the record is the CDR3 DNA by itself, 42 bases read in frame from the first base. CDR1 and CDR2 are drawn from the germline V gene: SGHRS, YFSETQ.